Here is one T cell receptor (beta chain) with its context. This record belongs to a study of control samples from healthy donors and cancer patients. Sequenced by immunoSEQ multiplex PCR; TCRdb stores in-frame clones only, minus some. The sample has more than 60,000 clones, 89% seen once. Germline values: CDR1 WSHSY, CDR2 SAAADI. V lost 2 bases and J lost 3; bases outside the gene matches: 5. This CDR3 contains 15 residues. The sequence was collected from a woman aged 45-59 years with colorectal cancer. The specimen sequenced was PBMCs. The chain links TRBV10-2 to TRBJ1-2; 8 nucleotides line up with TRBD1. CDR3 DNA sequence: TGCGCCAGCAGTGAGGGACAGGGTCTTTACTATGGCTACACCTTC. This codes for CASSEGQGLYYGYTF.